A single T cell receptor beta chain is shown here with its context. Its specific antigen is unknown. No base qualities exist here, and no much larger clone lies one base off it. TCRbeta CDR3 regions were amplified from genomic DNA by means of the immunoSEQ Assay, a bias-controlled multiplex PCR. In the paper's pipeline: Within the assay, amplification of reference gene primers was used to estimate how many nucleated cells each sample contained. Sequence reads were collapsed and filtered to measure the absolute abundance of every unique TCRbeta CDR3 rearrangement. For each sample, productive Simpson clonality was calculated as the square root of Simpson's diversity index over productive rearrangements. TCRdb took this table from immuneACCESS and kept in-frame rearrangements with V and J called. Such tables lack part of the clones; where checked against another copy, unresolved V genes explain under half of the gap, and the rest is unexplained. V and J calls and clone size are copied from that table; D and trimming were computed from the DNA. For this sample there are more than 95,000 clones; roughly four fifths appear just once. In total, the top ten clones hold more than 4.5% of the sample.

In the germline V gene, CDR1 corresponds to ENHRY and CDR2 to SYGVKD. V lost 2 bases and J lost 12 bases; the stretch between them is 11 bases long. The CDR3 spans 11 residues, from the cysteine through the phenylalanine. The DNA shown is the 33-base CDR3, in frame from base 1. The data stem from a study of blood T cell repertoires in COVID-19 (dated by TCRdb to the early 2020s). For the study in its entirety: Samples from collaborators originated in the United States, Italy and Spain and spanned both the acute and convalescent phases of COVID-19. The material from the prospective study consisted of cDNA or gDNA derived from T cells, B-cell-depleted T cells, or PBMCs. The dataset comprised deeply sampled blood TCRbeta repertoires from subjects exposed to, actively infected with, or recovered from COVID-19. The repertoires were made available in a free public database intended to serve as a resource for research on the immune response to SARS-CoV-2. The samples were drawn from the first 160 participants of the ongoing ImmuneRACE study and from over a thousand subjects provided by 6 global collaborators. Sample metadata almost always included a de-identified subject ID, COVID-19 status, age in years and sex. Where HLA class I and class II types were available, the types were taken from metadata supplied by the sample provider, not from assay-based typing.

Each collaborating institution followed its own protocols to collect whole blood in K2EDTA tubes. For TCRbeta analysis, collaborators shipped samples in one of three forms: frozen whole blood, isolated PBMCs, or DNA extracted from either of those sample types. Study-wide conclusions, independent of this receptor: The amount of clinical and demographic metadata varied by source and participant and was provided uncurated.

The V gene is TRBV10-3 and the J gene is TRBJ2-7, with a weak D call of TRBD2 (6 bases match). What was sequenced was peripheral blood. The source of this sequence is a man aged 60 to 75 with acute or convalescent COVID-19. In nucleotide form, the sequence is TGTGCCATCAGTGAGCAGGAGCGGGCGTACTTC. Its translation is CAISEQERAYF.